The rows below give T cell receptor beta chains drawn from one sample of a study of T cell changes during pregnancy in multiple sclerosis. The assay was immunoSEQ multiplex PCR, and TCRdb's table has in-frame clones only and misses some. The data show 42,000 or so clones, 90% to 95% seen once. The specimen was CD8+ T cells from peripheral blood mononuclear cells, collected in the third trimester of pregnancy. These receptors all stem from a female donor with multiple sclerosis, enrolled in a pregnancy study. Both conserved end residues are trimmed from each CDR3.

V gene: TRBV5-1
CDR3 length: 17
J gene: TRBJ2-1
CDR3 protein: ASSLGRLAGVSLVNEQF

V gene: TRBV30
CDR3 length: 16
J gene: TRBJ2-7
CDR3 protein: AWSVGTSGTTQYYEQY

V gene: TRBV11-2
CDR3 length: 13
J gene: TRBJ2-7
CDR3 protein: ASSLVGTGSYEQY

V gene: TRBV11-2
CDR3 length: 13
J gene: TRBJ2-5
CDR3 protein: ASSLGPGIMETQY

V gene: TRBV27
CDR3 length: 9
J gene: TRBJ2-5
CDR3 protein: ASGGVETQY

V gene: TRBV7-9
CDR3 length: 12
J gene: TRBJ2-7
CDR3 protein: ASSFGAGVDEQY

V gene: TRBV9
CDR3 length: 12
J gene: TRBJ2-1
CDR3 protein: ASSDRDRHNEQF

V gene: TRBV28
CDR3 length: 11
J gene: TRBJ1-5
CDR3 protein: ASSPEGFQPQH

V gene: TRBV5-1
CDR3 length: 14
J gene: TRBJ2-3
CDR3 protein: ASSLDRHINTDTQY

V gene: TRBV29-1
CDR3 length: 11
J gene: TRBJ1-1
CDR3 protein: SVETGVDTEAF

V gene: TRBV5-1
CDR3 length: 14
J gene: TRBJ2-5
CDR3 protein: ASSSPGEPRWETQY

V gene: TRBV28
CDR3 length: 11
J gene: TRBJ1-5
CDR3 protein: ASTQGFDQPQH

V gene: TRBV28
CDR3 length: 13
J gene: TRBJ2-7
CDR3 protein: ASRTPGQGTYEQY

V gene: TRBV19
CDR3 length: 11
J gene: TRBJ1-1
CDR3 protein: ASSYRANTEAF

V gene: TRBV5-6
CDR3 length: 15
J gene: TRBJ1-2
CDR3 protein: ASSLRGLWTGGDGYT

V gene: TRBV7-3
CDR3 length: 13
J gene: TRBJ2-3
CDR3 protein: ASSLGLRNTDTQY

V gene: TRBV21-1
CDR3 length: 16
J gene: TRBJ2-3
CDR3 protein: ASSKIPEKGGDTDTQY

V gene: TRBV5-1
CDR3 length: 11
J gene: TRBJ2-7
CDR3 protein: ASSLYSTYEQY

V gene: TRBV5-1
CDR3 length: 11
J gene: TRBJ2-5
CDR3 protein: ASSLQGIETQY

V gene: TRBV18
CDR3 length: 13
J gene: TRBJ1-2
CDR3 protein: ASSPPQQGAYGYT

V gene: TRBV30
CDR3 length: 13
J gene: TRBJ1-1
CDR3 protein: AWSYRAMMNTEAF

V gene: TRBV29-1
CDR3 length: 13
J gene: TRBJ2-5
CDR3 protein: SVPPQNHAQETQY

V gene: TRBV27
CDR3 length: 12
J gene: TRBJ1-2
CDR3 protein: ASSLGGSVYGYT

V gene: TRBV2
CDR3 length: 14
J gene: TRBJ2-1
CDR3 protein: ASRGLGVATYNEQF

V gene: TRBV28
CDR3 length: 12
J gene: TRBJ2-7
CDR3 protein: ASSLGQGAYEQY

V gene: TRBV28
CDR3 length: 15
J gene: TRBJ2-6
CDR3 protein: ASSLDRGRSGANVLT

V gene: TRBV29-1
CDR3 length: 12
J gene: TRBJ1-1
CDR3 protein: SVVSETGDTEAF

V gene: TRBV19
CDR3 length: 10
J gene: TRBJ2-7
CDR3 protein: ASSNREYEQY

V gene: TRBV19
CDR3 length: 11
J gene: TRBJ1-1
CDR3 protein: ASSEAANTEAF

V gene: TRBV7-8
CDR3 length: 11
J gene: TRBJ1-4
CDR3 protein: ASSPATDEKLF

V gene: TRBV7-8
CDR3 length: 13
J gene: TRBJ1-5
CDR3 protein: ASSSTAYSNQPQH

V gene: TRBV6-5
CDR3 length: 12
J gene: TRBJ1-5
CDR3 protein: ASSYGQGSQPQH